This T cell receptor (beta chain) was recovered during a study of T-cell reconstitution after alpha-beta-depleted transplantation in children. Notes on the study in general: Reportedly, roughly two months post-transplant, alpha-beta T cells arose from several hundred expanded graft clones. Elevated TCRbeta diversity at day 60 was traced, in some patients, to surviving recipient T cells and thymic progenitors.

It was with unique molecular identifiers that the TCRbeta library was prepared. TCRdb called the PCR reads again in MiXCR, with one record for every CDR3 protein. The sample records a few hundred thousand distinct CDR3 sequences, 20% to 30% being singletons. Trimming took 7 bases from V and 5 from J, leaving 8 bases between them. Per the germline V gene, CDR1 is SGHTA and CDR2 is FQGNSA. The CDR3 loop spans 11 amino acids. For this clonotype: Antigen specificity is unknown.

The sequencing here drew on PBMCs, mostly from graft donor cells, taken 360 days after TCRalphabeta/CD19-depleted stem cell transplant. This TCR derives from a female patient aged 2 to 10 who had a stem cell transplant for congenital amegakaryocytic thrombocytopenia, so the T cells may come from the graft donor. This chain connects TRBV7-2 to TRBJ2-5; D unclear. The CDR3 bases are TGTGCCAGCACCTCGGTCGAGACCCAGTACTTC. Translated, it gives CASTSVETQYF. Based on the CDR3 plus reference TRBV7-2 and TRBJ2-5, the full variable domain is GAGVSQSPSNKVTEKGKDVELRCDPISGHTALYWYRQSLGQGLEFLIYFQGNSAPDKSGLPSDRFSAERTGGSVSTLTIQRTQQEDSAVYLCASTSVETQYFGPGTRLLVL.